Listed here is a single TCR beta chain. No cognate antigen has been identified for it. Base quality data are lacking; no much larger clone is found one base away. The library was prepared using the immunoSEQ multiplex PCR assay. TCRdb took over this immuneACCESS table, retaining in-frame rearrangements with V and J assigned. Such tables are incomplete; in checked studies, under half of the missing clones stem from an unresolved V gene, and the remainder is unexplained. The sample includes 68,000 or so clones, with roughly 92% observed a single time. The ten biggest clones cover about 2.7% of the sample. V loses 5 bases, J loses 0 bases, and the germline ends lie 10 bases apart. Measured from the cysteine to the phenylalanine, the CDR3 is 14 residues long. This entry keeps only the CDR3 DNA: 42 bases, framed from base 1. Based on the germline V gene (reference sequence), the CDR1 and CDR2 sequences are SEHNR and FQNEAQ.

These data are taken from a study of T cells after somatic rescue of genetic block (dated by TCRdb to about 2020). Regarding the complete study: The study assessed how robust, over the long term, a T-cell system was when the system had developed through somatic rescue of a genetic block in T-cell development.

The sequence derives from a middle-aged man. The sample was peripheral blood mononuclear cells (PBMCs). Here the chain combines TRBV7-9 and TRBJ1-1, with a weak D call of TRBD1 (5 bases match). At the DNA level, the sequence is TGTGCCAGCAGCCCCAGGGAACTGAACACTGAAGCTTTCTTT. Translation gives CASSPRELNTEAFF.